This T cell receptor beta chain was retrieved from a study of beta chain features in type 1 diabetes. Study outcomes and limitations: Compared with healthy donors, patients appeared to share more similar naive, central memory and regulatory TCRB repertoires.

With regard to this clone: Its antigen is still unknown.

TCRB transcripts that were expressed got sequenced, as all of the isolated RNA had been reverse transcribed. Sequencing was performed with immunoSEQ multiplex PCR; in TCRdb, only in-frame clones are kept and a portion is missing. The sample lists 350,000 to 400,000 clones; about 15% were seen once. CDR1 is SEHNR and CDR2 is FQNEAQ in the germline V gene (reference sequence). The CDR3 has 14 residues. The V end was cut by 2 bases, the J end by 5 bases, with 9 bases between. The collection from each donor was one heparinised blood draw averaging roughly 0.11 L. The clonotype originates from a woman aged 18-35 years in good health. The sequenced sample consisted of naive CD4+ T cells from blood. The chain links TRBV7-9 to TRBJ2-2; maybe TRBD1 (5 bases). CDR3 protein: CASSLLSGTGELFF. DNA for the CDR3: TGTGCCAGCAGCTTATTGTCAGGGACCGGGGAGCTGTTTTTT.